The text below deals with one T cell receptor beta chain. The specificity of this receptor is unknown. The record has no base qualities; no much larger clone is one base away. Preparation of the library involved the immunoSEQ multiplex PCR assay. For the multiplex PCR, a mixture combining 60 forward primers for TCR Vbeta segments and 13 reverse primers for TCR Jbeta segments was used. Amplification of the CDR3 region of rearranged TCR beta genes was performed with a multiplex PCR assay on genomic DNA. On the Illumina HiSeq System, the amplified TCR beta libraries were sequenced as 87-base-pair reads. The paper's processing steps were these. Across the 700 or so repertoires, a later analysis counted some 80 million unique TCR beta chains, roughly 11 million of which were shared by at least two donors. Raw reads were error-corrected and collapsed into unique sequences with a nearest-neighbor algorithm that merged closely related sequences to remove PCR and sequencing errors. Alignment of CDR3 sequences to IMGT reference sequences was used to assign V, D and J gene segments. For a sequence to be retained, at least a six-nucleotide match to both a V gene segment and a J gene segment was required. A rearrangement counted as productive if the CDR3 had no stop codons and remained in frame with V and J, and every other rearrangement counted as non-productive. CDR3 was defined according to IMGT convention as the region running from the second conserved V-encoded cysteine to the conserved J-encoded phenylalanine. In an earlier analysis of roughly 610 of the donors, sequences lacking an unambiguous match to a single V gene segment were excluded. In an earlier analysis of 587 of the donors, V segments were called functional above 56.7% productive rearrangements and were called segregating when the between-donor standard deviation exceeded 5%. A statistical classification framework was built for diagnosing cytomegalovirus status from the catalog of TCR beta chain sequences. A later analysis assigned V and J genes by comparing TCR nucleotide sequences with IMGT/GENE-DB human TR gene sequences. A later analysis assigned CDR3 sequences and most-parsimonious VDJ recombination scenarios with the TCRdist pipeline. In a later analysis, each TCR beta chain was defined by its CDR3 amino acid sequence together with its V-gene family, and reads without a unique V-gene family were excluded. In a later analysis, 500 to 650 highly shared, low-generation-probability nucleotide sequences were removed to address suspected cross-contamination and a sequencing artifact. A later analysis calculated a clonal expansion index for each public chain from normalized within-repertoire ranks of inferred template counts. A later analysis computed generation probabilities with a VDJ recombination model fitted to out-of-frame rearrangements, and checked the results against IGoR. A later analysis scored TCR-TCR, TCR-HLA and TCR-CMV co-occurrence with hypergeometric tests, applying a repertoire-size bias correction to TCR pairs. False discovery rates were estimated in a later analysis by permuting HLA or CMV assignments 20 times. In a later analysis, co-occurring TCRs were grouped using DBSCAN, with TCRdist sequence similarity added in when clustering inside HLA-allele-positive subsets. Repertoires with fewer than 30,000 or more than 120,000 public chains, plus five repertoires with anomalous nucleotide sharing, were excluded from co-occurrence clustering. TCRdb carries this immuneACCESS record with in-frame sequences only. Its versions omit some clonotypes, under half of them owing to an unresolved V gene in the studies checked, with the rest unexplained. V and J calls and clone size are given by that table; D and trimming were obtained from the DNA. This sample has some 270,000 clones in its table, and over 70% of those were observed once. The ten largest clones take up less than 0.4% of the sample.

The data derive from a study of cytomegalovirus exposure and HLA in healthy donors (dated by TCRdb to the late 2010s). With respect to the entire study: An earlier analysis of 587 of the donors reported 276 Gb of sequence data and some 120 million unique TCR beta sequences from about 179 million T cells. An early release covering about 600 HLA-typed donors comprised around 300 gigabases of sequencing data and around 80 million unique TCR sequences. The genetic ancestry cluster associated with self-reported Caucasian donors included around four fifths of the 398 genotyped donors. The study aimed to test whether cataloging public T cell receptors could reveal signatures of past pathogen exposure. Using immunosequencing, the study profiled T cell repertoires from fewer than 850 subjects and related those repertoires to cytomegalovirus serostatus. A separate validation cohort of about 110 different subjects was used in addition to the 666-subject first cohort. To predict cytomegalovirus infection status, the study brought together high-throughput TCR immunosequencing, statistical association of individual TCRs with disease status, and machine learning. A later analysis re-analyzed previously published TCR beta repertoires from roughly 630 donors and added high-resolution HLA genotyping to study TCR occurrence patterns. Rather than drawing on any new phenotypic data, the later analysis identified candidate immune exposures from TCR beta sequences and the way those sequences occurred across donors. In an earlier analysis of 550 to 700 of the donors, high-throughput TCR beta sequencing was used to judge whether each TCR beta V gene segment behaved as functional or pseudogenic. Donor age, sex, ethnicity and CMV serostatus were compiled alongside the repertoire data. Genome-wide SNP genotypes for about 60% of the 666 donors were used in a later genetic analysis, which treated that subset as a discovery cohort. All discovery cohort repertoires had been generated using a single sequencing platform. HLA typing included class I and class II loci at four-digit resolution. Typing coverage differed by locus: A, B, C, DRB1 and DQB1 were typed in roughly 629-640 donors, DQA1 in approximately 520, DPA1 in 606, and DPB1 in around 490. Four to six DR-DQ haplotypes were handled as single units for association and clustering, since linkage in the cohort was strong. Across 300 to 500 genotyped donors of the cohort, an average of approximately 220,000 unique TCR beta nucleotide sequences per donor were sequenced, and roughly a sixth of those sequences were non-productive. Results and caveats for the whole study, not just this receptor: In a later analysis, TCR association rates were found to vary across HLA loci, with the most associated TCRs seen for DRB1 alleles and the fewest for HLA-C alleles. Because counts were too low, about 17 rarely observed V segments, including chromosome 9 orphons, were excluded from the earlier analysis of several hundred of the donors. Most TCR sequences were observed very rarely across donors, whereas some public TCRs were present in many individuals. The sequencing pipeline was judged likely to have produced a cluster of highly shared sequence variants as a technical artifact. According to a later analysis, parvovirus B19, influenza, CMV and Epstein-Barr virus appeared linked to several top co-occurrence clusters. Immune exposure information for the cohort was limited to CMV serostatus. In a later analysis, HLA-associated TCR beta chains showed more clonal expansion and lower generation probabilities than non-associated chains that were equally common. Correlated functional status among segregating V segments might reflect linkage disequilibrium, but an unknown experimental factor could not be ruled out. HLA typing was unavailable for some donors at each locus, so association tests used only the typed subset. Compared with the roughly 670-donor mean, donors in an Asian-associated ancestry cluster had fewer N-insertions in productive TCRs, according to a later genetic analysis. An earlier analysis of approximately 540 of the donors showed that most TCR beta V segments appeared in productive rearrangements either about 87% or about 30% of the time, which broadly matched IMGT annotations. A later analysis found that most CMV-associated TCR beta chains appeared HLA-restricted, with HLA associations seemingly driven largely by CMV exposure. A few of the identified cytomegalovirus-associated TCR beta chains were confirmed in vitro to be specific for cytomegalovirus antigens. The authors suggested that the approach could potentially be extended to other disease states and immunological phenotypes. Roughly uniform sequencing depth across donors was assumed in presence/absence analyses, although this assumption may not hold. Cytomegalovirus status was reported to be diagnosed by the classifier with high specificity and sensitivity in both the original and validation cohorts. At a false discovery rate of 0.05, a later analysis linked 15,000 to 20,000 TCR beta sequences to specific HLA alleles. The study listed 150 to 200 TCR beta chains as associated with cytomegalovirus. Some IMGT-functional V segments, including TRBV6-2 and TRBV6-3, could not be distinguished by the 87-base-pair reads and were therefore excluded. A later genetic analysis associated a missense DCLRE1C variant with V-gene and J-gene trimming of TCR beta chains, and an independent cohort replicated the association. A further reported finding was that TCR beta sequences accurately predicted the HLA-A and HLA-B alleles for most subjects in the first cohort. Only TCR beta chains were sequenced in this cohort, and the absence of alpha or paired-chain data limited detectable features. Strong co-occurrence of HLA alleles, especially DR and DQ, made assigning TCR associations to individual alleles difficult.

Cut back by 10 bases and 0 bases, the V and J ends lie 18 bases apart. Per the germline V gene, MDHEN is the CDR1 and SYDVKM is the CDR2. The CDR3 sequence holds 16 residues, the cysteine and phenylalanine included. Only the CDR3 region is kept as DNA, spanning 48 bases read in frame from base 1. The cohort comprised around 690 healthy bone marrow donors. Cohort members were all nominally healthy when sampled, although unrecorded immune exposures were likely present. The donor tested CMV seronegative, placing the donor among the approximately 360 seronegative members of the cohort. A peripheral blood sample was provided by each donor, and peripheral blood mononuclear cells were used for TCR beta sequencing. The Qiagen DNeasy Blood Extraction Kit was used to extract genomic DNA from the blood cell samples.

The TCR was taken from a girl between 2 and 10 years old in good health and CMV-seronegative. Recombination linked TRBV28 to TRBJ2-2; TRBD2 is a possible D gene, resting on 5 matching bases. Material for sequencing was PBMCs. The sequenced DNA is TGTGCCACTGAATTAACGCGGGCCTCGAACACCGGGGAGCTGTTTTTT. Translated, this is CATELTRASNTGELFF.